Listed below are T cell receptor beta chains from one sample, sequenced in a study of T-cell reconstitution after alpha-beta-depleted transplantation in children. TCRdb independently ran MiXCR on the PCR reads; one entry per CDR3 protein. The repertoire holds 150,000 to 200,000 distinct CDR3 sequences, with roughly 6.5% as singletons. Material: PBMCs, obtained before TCRalphabeta/CD19-depleted stem cell transplant. These receptors were obtained from a girl in the first two years of life with combined immunodeficiency, due to receive a stem cell transplant. Each CDR3 is given with its conserved first and last residue. The D gene is left open where the match is weak. Clone size appears in some rows only: once, few, many, or a class for an expanded clone.

>TRBJ2-1|NA|TRBV7-6|NA
TGTGCCAGCAGCTTGGGGGCGGAAGGGGCCAACAATGAGCAGTTCTTC
CASSLGAEGANNEQFF
>TRBJ2-1|NA|TRBV9|NA
TGTGCCAGCAGCCCCTCAGGAGGGGGCGGGAGGCACAATGAGCAGTTCTTC
CASSPSGGGGRHNEQFF
>TRBJ1-1|many|TRBV9|NA
TGTGCCAGCAGCGTATCCGGATTAATGAACACTGAAGCTTTCTTT
CASSVSGLMNTEAFF
>TRBJ1-2|many|TRBV18|NA
TGTGCCAGCTCACCTCAGGGGCCTAGAGGCTACACCTTC
CASSPQGPRGYTF
>TRBJ2-7|many|TRBV7-8|NA
TGTGCCAGCAGCTTGAGTTCAGGCTACGAGCAGTACTTC
CASSLSSGYEQYF
>TRBJ2-5|many|TRBV10-2|TRBD2
TGCGCCAGCAGGGAGCGGGGGCTTCAAGAGACCCAGTACTTC
CASRERGLQETQYF
>TRBJ2-1|many|TRBV5-1|NA
TGCGCCAGCAGCCAGACGGACTACAATGAGCAGTTCTTC
CASSQTDYNEQFF
>TRBJ1-4|many|TRBV12-3/TRBV12-4|NA
TGTGCCAGCACCCCGAGGGCGATTAATGAAAAACTGTTTTTT
CASTPRAINEKLFF
>TRBJ2-1|many|TRBV29-1|NA
TGCAGCGTTGAAGATCATGCGACGTTCCCCCAATGGGCCTACAATGAGCAGTTCTTC
CSVEDHATFPQWAYNEQFF
>TRBJ2-1|many|TRBV29-1|TRBD2
TGCAGCGTTCGTAGCGGGGGCATTCTATATGAGCAGTTCTTC
CSVRSGGILYEQFF
>TRBJ2-5|many|TRBV28|NA
TGTGCCAGCAGTACACACCGCGAGGGACCGAACCAAGAGACCCAGTACTTC
CASSTHREGPNQETQYF
>TRBJ1-2|many|TRBV4-2|TRBD1
TGTGCCAGCAGCCAATACCTGGACAGGGCTGGCTACACCTTC
CASSQYLDRAGYTF
>TRBJ2-1|many|TRBV7-3|NA
TGTGCCAGCAGCCTTTCCCCCCCGACTGCGGGCGGATATACCTACAATGAGCAGTTCTTC
CASSLSPPTAGGYTYNEQFF
>TRBJ2-1|few|TRBV6-5|NA
TGTGCCAGCAGTTACTCCAGCTACGGCCCCCAAGGCGATGAGCAGTTCTTC
CASSYSSYGPQGDEQFF
>TRBJ1-5|many|TRBV9|NA
TGTGCCAGCAGCGCCGACGGGGGGAGTAGCCAGCCCCAGCATTTT
CASSADGGSSQPQHF
>TRBJ2-7|NA|TRBV28|NA
TGTGCCAGCAGCCTCCCCACGGTTAGCAGCTCCTACGAGCAGTACTTC
CASSLPTVSSSYEQYF
>TRBJ1-2|NA|TRBV20-1|NA
TGCAGTGCTAGAGTTCAGACTAACTATGGCTACACCTTC
CSARVQTNYGYTF
>TRBJ2-3|many|TRBV6-2/TRBV6-3|TRBD2
TGTGCCAGCAGTTACCGGACTAGCGGGAGTTGGAGTGGGGATACGCAGTATTTT
CASSYRTSGSWSGDTQYF
>TRBJ2-1|many|TRBV29-1|TRBD2
TGCAGCGTTGACCTAGCGGGAGACTACAATGAGCAGTTCTTC
CSVDLAGDYNEQFF
>TRBJ2-5|few|TRBV12-3/TRBV12-4|TRBD2
TGTGCCAGCAGTCGGACTAGCGGGGGGAGCGAGACCCAGTACTTC
CASSRTSGGSETQYF
>TRBJ2-3|NA|TRBV18|TRBD2
TGTGCCAGCTCACCTTTCGAGCGGGAGGCACCTTTCACAGATACGCAGTATTTT
CASSPFEREAPFTDTQYF
>TRBJ2-5|many|TRBV15|NA
TGTGCCACCAGCAGGGATGAAAGACCCCAAGAGACCCAGTACTTC
CATSRDERPQETQYF
>TRBJ2-1|many|TRBV13|NA
TGTGCCAGCAGTCCCAAGGGCACAAGCCCCTACAATGAGCAGTTCTTC
CASSPKGTSPYNEQFF
>TRBJ1-2|many|TRBV7-8|NA
TGTGCCAGCAGCCCCGACGGAACTAACTATGGCTACACCTTC
CASSPDGTNYGYTF
>TRBJ2-2|many|TRBV29-1|TRBD1
TGCAGCGTTTTAGCAGGGACAGGCGACACCGGGGAGCTGTTTTTT
CSVLAGTGDTGELFF
>TRBJ2-1|many|TRBV7-3|NA
TGTGCCAGCAGCTTAGGGGCGGATGAGCAGTTCTTC
CASSLGADEQFF
>TRBJ2-1|many|TRBV15|TRBD2
TGTGCCACCAGCAGCCCTCTAGCGGGAGTTCCAGTTAATGAGCAGTTCTTC
CATSSPLAGVPVNEQFF
>TRBJ2-1|many|TRBV29-1|NA
TGCAGCGCTGAAAAAAGGTACAATGAGCAGTTCTTC
CSAEKRYNEQFF
>TRBJ2-1|many|TRBV2|NA
TGTGCCAGCAGGGGGGGTAGCACTGAGCAGTTCTTC
CASRGGSTEQFF
>TRBJ2-1|many|TRBV20-1|NA
TGCAGTGCTAGAGACGCTCTGAATGAGCAGTTCTTC
CSARDALNEQFF
>TRBJ2-1|many|TRBV7-9|TRBD2
TGTGCCAGCAGCTTCTACCGACTAGCGGGAGGGTGGAATGAGCAGTTCTTC
CASSFYRLAGGWNEQFF